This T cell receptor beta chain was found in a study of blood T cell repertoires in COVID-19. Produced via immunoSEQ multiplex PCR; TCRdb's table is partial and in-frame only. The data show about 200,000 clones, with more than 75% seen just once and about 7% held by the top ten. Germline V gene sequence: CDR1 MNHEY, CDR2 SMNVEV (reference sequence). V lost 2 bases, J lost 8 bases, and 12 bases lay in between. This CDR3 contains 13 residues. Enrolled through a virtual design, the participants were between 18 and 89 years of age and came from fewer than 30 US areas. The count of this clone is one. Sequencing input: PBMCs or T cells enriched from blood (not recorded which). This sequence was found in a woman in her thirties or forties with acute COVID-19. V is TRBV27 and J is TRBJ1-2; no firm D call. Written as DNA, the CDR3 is TGTGCCAGCAGTTTAGTCGGTCCGGGGGGCTACACCTTC. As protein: CASSLVGPGGYTF.